This T cell receptor (beta chain) was sequenced in a study of early T cells in non-severe SARS-CoV-2 infection. Overall study findings and caveats: The study's VDJdb matching favored anti-spike CD8 responses and missed private and CD4 specificities.

This clonotype was counted at least ten times. Its cognate antigen is unknown. Unique molecular identifiers were added to individual cDNA molecules. A single record per CDR3 protein comes from TCRdb applying MiXCR to the 5' RACE reads. The sample gives some 64,000 distinct CDR3 sequences, roughly 13% of which show up once; about 8.3% is in the top ten. Trimming took 1 base from V and 8 from J, leaving 14 bases between them. CDR3 length: 14 amino acids. The germline V gene has CDR1 SGDLS and CDR2 YYNGEE. This receptor was obtained from an adult who was a healthcare worker with PCR-confirmed SARS-CoV-2 infection or an uninfected control (not recorded which). V gene TRBV9 combines with J gene TRBJ2-3; D gene ambiguous. The source material was whole blood. CDR3 sequence (DNA): TGTGCCAGCAGCGTAAAATTAGAATTCGGTACGCAGTATTTT. Encoded protein: CASSVKLEFGTQYF.